This T cell receptor (beta chain) was sequenced for a study of human T cells and chemical hapten exposure. The CDR3 runs 16 residues. V gave up 0 bases and J gave up 2 bases, with 10 bases separating them. TCRdb ran MiXCR on the RACE reads and lists one entry per CDR3 protein. The top ten clones hold roughly 1% of a sample with tens of thousands of distinct CDR3 sequences, roughly a tenth of them seen once. Time point described: patch test 3, about 24 weeks after DPC sensitization. The treatment: therapeutic diphenylcyclopropenone sensitization with weekly scalp DPC. This clonotype was obtained from a woman aged 25-40 years with alopecia areata. Some clones in this sample may be carry-over from other donors' samples. This rearrangement joins TRBV23-1 to TRBJ1-4; D remains unclear. TRBV23-1 is annotated as an ORF whose role is uncertain. Here the sequenced sample was whole blood, taken in connection with sensitization to the hapten diphenylcyclopropenone (DPC). Here the CDR3 reads CASSQSRAATNEKLFF. For the CDR3, the DNA is TGCGCCAGCAGTCAATCGCGGGCGGCCACTAATGAAAAACTGTTTTTT.